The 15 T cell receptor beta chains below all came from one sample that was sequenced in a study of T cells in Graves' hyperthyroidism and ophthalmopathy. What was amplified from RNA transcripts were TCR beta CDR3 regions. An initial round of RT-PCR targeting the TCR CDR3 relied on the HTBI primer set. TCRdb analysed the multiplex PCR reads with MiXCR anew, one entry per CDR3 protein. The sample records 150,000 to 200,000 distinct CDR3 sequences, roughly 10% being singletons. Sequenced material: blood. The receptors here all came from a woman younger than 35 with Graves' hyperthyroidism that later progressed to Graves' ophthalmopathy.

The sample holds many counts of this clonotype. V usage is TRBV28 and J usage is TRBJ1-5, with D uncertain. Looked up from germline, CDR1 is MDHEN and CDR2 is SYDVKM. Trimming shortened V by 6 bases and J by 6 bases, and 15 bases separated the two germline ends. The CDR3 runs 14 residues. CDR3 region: CASSLRIVVQPQHF. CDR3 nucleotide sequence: TGTGCCAGCAGCCTTCGTATTGTCGTTCAGCCCCAGCATTTT.

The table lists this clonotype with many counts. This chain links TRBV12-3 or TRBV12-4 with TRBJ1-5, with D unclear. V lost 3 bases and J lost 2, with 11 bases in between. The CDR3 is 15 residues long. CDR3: CASSFGRRGNQPQHF. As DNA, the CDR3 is TGTGCCAGCAGTTTTGGGCGAAGAGGCAATCAGCCCCAGCATTTT.

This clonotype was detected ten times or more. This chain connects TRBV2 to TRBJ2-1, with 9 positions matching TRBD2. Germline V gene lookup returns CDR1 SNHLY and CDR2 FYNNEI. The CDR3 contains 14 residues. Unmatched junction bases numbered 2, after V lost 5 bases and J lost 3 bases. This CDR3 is CASSISGGYNEQFF. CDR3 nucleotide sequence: TGTGCCAGCAGTATTAGCGGGGGCTACAATGAGCAGTTCTTC.

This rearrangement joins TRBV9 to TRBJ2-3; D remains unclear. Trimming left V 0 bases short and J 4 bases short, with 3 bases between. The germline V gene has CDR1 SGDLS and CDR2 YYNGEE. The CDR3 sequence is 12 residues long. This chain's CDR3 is CASSVEPDTQYF. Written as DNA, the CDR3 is TGTGCCAGCAGCGTAGAGCCAGATACGCAGTATTTT.

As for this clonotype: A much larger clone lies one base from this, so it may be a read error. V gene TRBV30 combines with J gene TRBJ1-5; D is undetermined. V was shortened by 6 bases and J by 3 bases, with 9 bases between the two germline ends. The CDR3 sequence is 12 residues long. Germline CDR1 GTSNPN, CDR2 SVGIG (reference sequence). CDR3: CACGDNNQPQHF. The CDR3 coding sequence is TGTGCCTGCGGGGATAACAATCAGCCCCAGCATTTT.

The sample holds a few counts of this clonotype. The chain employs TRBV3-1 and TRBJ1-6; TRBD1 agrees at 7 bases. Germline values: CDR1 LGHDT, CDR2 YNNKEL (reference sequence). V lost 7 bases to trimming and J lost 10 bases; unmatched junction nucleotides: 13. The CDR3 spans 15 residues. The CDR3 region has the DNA TGTGCCAGCAAAGGTTCAGGGGGGGAGCGATCACCCCTCCACTTT. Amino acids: CASKGSGGERSPLHF.

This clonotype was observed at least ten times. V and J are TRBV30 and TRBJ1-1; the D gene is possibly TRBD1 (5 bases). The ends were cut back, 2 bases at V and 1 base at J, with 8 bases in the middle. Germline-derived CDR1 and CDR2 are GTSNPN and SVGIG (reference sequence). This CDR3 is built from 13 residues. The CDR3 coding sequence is TGTGCCTGGAGTCGGAGGGGGAACACTGAAGCTTTCTTT. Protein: CAWSRRGNTEAFF.

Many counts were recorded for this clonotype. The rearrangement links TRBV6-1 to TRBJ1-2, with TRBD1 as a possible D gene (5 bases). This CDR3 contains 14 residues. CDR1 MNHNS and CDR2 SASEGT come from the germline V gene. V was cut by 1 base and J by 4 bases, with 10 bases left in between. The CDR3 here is CASSEVGGGYGYTF. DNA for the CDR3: TGTGCCAGCAGTGAAGTTGGGGGTGGCTATGGCTACACCTTC.

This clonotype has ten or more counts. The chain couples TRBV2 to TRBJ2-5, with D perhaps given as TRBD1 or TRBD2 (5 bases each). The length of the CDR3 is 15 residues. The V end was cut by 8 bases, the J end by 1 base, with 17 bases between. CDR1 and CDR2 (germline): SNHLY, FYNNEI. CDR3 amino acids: CASPPPGPTQETQYF. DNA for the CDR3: TGTGCCAGCCCCCCCCCGGGACCGACCCAAGAGACCCAGTACTTC.

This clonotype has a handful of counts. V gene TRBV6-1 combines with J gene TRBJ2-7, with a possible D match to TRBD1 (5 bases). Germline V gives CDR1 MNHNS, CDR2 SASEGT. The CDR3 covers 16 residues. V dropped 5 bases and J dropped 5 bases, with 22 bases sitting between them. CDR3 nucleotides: TGTGCCAGCAGTCGAGCAGGGTGGGCCCAATTAAACGAGCAGTACTTC. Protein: CASSRAGWAQLNEQYF.

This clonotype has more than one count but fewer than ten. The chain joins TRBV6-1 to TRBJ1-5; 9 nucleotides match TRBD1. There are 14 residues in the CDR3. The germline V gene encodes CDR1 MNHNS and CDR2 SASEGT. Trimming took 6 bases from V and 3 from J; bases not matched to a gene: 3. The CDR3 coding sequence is TGTGCCAGCAGCAGGGACAGGGACAATCAGCCCCAGCATTTT. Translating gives CASSRDRDNQPQHF.

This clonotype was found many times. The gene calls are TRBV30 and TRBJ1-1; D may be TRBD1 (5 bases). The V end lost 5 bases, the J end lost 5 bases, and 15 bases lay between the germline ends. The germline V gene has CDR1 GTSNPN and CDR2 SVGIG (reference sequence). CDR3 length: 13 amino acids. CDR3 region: CAWDPTGRTEAFF. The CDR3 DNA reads TGTGCCTGGGATCCCACAGGACGGACTGAAGCTTTCTTT.

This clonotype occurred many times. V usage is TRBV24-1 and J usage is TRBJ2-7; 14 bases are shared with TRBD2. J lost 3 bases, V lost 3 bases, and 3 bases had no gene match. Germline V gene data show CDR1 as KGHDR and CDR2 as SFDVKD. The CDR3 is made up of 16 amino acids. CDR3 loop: CATSDRTSGGFYEQYF. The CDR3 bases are TGTGCCACCAGTGATCGGACTAGCGGGGGGTTCTACGAGCAGTACTTC.

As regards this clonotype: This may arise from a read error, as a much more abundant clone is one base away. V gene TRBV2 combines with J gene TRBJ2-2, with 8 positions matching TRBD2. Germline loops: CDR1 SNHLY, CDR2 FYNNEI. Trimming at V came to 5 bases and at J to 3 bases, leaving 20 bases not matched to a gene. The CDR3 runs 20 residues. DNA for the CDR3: TGTGCCAGCAGTTTCTACCCCGGAGCGGGAGAGGGGGTGGACACCGGGGAGCTGTTTTTT. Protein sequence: CASSFYPGAGEGVDTGELFF.

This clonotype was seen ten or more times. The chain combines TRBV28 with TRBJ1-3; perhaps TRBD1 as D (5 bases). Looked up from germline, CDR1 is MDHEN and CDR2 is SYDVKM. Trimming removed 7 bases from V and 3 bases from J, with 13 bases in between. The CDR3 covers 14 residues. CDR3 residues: CASIIDSYGNTIYF. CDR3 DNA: TGTGCCAGCATCATAGACAGTTATGGAAACACCATATATTTT.